This T cell receptor (beta chain) was captured in a study of shared clonotypes between healthy human individuals. Authors' methods: Filtering differed because ImmunoSEQ produced junction-only sequences that carried no quality scores. Profiling relied on immunoSEQ multiplex PCR, and the TCRdb table lists in-frame clones only, not all of them. D and trimming were read from the DNA, whereas the V and J calls and clone size are those reported in that table. The sample lists approximately 1,500,000 clones, about 98% occurring once. Deletions cut 1 base from V and 0 bases from J, with 9 bases between. The CDR3 has 15 amino acids. The germline CDR1 and CDR2 sequences are SGHDN and FVKESK.

V and J are TRBV14 and TRBJ2-5; D may be TRBD2 (5 bases). Sequencing was done on a sample of naive CD4+ T cells sorted from blood. Stated subset: CD45RA+ positively selected. The TCR comes from a man aged 30 to 45 in good health. CDR3 protein: CASSQARTYQETQYF. CDR3 nucleotides: TGTGCCAGCAGCCAAGCCCGGACTTACCAAGAGACCCAGTACTTC.